In its sample, the clone carrying this TCR beta chain was seen a few times. Per germline, CDR1 KGHSH and CDR2 LQKENI. Trimming cost V 0 bases and J 5 bases, with 20 bases left between them. The CDR3 length is 17 residues. Clones were read by immunoSEQ multiplex PCR, and TCRdb kept only the in-frame ones, dropping some. The repertoire holds approximately 76,000 clones, with 78% as singletons. These data are taken from a study of radiotherapy plus CTLA-4 blockade in lung cancer. The source material was peripheral blood, sampled from a patient treated with radiotherapy plus ipilimumab. The TCR comes from a human donor with non-small cell lung cancer who had a partial response to radiotherapy plus ipilimumab. Some clones in this sample may be carry-over from other donors' samples. The chain employs TRBV18 and TRBJ2-7; D may be TRBD1 (6 bases). For the CDR3, the DNA is TGTGCCAGCTCACCACCCGGATCAGGGGCAGGGACCCACGAGCAGTACTTC. Amino acid sequence: CASSPPGSGAGTHEQYF. Full variable domain (outside the CDR3, taken from reference TRBV18 and TRBJ2-7): NAGVMQNPRHLVRRRGQEARLRCSPMKGHSHVYWYRQLPEEGLKFMVYLQKENIIDESGMPKERFSAEFPKEGPSILRIQQVVRGDSAAYFCASSPPGSGAGTHEQYFGPGTRLTVT.